This T cell receptor beta chain came from a study of immune characterization of retroperitoneal liposarcoma. V dropped 5 bases and J dropped 6; count of bases not matched to a gene: 4. The CDR3 consists of 14 residues. TCRdb called the PCR reads again in MiXCR, with one record for every CDR3 protein. The data show about 9,500 distinct CDR3 sequences, 25% to 35% seen once. This sequence originates from a male donor with retroperitoneal liposarcoma. Sequencing was performed on tumor tissue. V usage is TRBV12-3 or TRBV12-4 and J usage is TRBJ1-6; 7 nucleotides line up with TRBD1. This CDR3 is CASSAAGGNSPLHF. As DNA, the CDR3 is TGTGCCAGCAGTGCGGCAGGGGGTAATTCACCCCTCCACTTT.